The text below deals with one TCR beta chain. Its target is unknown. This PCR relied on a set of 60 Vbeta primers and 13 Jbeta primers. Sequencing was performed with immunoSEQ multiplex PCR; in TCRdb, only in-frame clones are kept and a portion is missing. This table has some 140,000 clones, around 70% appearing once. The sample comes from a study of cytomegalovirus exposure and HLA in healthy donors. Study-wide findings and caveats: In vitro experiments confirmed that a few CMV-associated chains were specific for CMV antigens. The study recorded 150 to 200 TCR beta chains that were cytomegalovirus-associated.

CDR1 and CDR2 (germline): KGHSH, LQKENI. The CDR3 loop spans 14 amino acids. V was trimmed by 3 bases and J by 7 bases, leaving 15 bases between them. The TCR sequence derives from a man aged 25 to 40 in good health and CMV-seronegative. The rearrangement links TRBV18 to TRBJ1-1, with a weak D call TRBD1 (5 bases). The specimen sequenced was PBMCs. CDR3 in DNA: TGTGCCAGCTCACCGGGACTTCAGGGTAATGAAGCTTTCTTT. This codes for CASSPGLQGNEAFF.